This T cell receptor beta chain came from a study of cytomegalovirus exposure and HLA in healthy donors. Study in general: Of all 400 or so donors who were genotyped, roughly 83% belonged to the Caucasian-associated ancestry cluster.

The study ran its PCR with 60 Vbeta and 13 Jbeta primers. Sequencing used immunoSEQ multiplex PCR; TCRdb keeps in-frame clones, though not all of them. The sample records 150,000 or so clones, around 76% being singletons. Findings and caveats of the study: Several V segments, TRBV6-2 and TRBV6-3 among them, could not be told apart and were dropped. Later analysis associated a missense DCLRE1C variant with TCR beta V- and J-gene trimming.

Germline CDR1 is SGDLS and CDR2 is YYNGEE. The CDR3 loop spans 13 amino acids. V lost 0 bases to trimming and J lost 0 bases, with 4 bases between them. About this clone itself: Its antigen is currently unknown. This CDR3 is also generated by other DNA sequences in the sample.

The TCR comes from a man aged 35 to 55 in good health and CMV-seropositive. The sequenced sample was PBMCs. The chain is built from TRBV9 and TRBJ2-7, with unresolved D. The CDR3, as DNA: TGTGCCAGCAGCGTAGGCAGCTCCTACGAGCAGTACTTC. This encodes CASSVGSSYEQYF.